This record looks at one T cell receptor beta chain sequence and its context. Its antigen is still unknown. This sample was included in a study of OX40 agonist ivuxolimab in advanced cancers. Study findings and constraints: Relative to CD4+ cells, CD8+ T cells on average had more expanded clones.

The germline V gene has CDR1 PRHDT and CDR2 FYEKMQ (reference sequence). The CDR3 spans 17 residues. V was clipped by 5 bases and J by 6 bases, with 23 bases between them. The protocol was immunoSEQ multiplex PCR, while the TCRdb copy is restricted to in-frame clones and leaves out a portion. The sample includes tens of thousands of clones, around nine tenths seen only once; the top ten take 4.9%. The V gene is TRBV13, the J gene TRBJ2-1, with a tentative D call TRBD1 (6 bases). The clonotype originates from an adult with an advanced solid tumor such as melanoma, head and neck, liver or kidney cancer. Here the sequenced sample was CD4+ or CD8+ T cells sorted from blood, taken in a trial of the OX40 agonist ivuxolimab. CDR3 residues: CASSHTGKSSGGNEQFF. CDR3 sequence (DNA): TGTGCCAGCAGCCACACAGGGAAGTCTTCTGGGGGCAATGAGCAGTTCTTC. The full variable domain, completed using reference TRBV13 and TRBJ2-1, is AAGVIQSPRHLIKEKRETATLKCYPIPRHDTVYWYQQGPGQDPQFLISFYEKMQSDKGSIPDRFSAQQFSDYHSELNMSSLELGDSALYFCASSHTGKSSGGNEQFFGPGTRLTVL.